Listed below are T cell receptor beta chains from one sample, sequenced in a study of T cell changes during pregnancy in multiple sclerosis. The repertoire was sequenced with immunoSEQ multiplex PCR; TCRdb's copy has only in-frame clones and lacks some. The table includes 75,000 to 100,000 clones, 85% to 95% detected once. Sequencing used peripheral blood, obtained after pregnancy. The receptors come from a female donor with multiple sclerosis, enrolled in a pregnancy study. CDR3s include the opening cysteine and the closing phenylalanine or tryptophan. Each record gives: D gene, V gene, CDR3 protein. The D gene is left open where the match is weak.

- | TRBV4-1 | CASSQERSGVSTDTQYF
TRBD2 | TRBV9 | CASSVGTSGGLVTGELFF
- | TRBV29-1 | CSVEQGAGETQYF
TRBD2 | TRBV5-4 | CASSSAGAADTQYF
TRBD1 | TRBV19 | CASSSPGGLYGYTF
TRBD1 | TRBV30 | CAGGTGGHTIYF
TRBD1 | TRBV5-1 | CASSLEDRQGQYF
- | TRBV7-9 | CASSFTTGGETQYF
TRBD1 | TRBV6-1 | CASRVRQGDNYGYTF
TRBD2 | TRBV5-1 | CASSFGLAGYNEQFF
- | TRBV7-2 | CASSRRADSEAFF
TRBD1 | TRBV6-6 | CASSYGTVNTEAFF
TRBD2 | TRBV6-5 | CASSTPGLDTDTQYF
- | TRBV12-5 | CASGLGTGLRPYEQYF
TRBD2 | TRBV19 | CASSTIAGVRTDTQYF
TRBD1 | TRBV5-4 | CASSLFHQGADTEAFF
TRBD1 | TRBV4-3 | CASSQAGNRGAYGYTF
TRBD1 | TRBV30 | CAWSGTGGQPQHF
- | TRBV4-2 | CASSQELRRAYTF
TRBD1 | TRBV6-5 | CASSSGTGVAGPQHF
TRBD2 | TRBV9 | CASSARLAGGPAEQYF
- | TRBV30 | CAWNRANTEAFF
TRBD1 | TRBV6-1 | CASSDPTGPTDTQYF
- | TRBV2 | CASSELDSPSGELFF
- | TRBV4-3 | CASSQDFYNEQFF
- | TRBV27 | CASSPRTVNEQFF
- | TRBV2 | CASTQAGEQFF
- | TRBV7-8 | CASSPHQGPSYEQYF
- | TRBV4-1 | CASSQGRHEDSNQPQHF
- | TRBV27 | CASSLSRNTEAFF
TRBD2 | TRBV10-3 | CAIRSSGRGLNTGELFF
- | TRBV5-1 | CASSLNDRAYEQYF
TRBD1 | TRBV27 | CASRATGLGYTF
- | TRBV27 | CASSFQGTEAFF
TRBD1 | TRBV2 | CASRSTRTGGASPLHF
- | TRBV7-9 | CASSPLAAKRKNIQYF
TRBD1 | TRBV19 | CASSMGTGTQPQHF
TRBD1 | TRBV4-1 | CASSLQGEEGNQPQHF
TRBD2 | TRBV29-1 | CSVELSGGYEQYF
TRBD1 | TRBV25-1 | CASSGSGGFGPYSPLHF
- | TRBV21-1 | CASTNAGQGRMEAFF
- | TRBV5-8 | CASSSGLYGYTF
- | TRBV30 | CAWMRSGYTF
- | TRBV27 | CASTNRATNEKLFF
- | TRBV6-6 | CASSSTGNYGYTF
- | TRBV30 | CACLGGGIGANVLTF
TRBD2 | TRBV4-2 | CASTTSGGLSDTQYF
- | TRBV11-2 | CASDPLGAETQYF
TRBD1 | TRBV4-3 | CASSQRSTGGPETQYF
TRBD2 | TRBV5-1 | CASRTSGRIQETQYF
TRBD1 | TRBV27 | CASRDRVFTEAFF
TRBD1 | TRBV7-9 | CASSLDRVGEQYF
- | TRBV6-6 | CASSPFGVPEDTQYF
TRBD1 | TRBV5-8 | CASSPGLGQSYERQYF
TRBD1 | TRBV19 | CASSRARAQGDEAFF
TRBD1 | TRBV7-6 | CASSLGTGMEHEQYF
TRBD1 | TRBV5-1 | CASSLTGGSYNEQFF
- | TRBV25-1 | CASSEGWTVNSPLHF
TRBD2 | TRBV29-1 | CSVVAGGSYEQYF